A single sample gave rise to the 6 T cell receptor beta chains below, sequenced in a study of post-analysis software for immune sequencing data. These receptors' antigens are unknown. TCR beta cDNA libraries had unique molecular identifiers. Each CDR3 protein gets one entry after TCRdb re-called the PCR reads with MiXCR. The table includes roughly 800,000 distinct CDR3 sequences, less than 35% detected once. General study points: Included in a set of roughly five TRBV segments more frequent in patients than controls were TRBV5-6, TRBV5-1 and TRBV20-1.

Source material: blood. The receptor source for this set is a girl between 5 and 17 years old with multiple sclerosis.

This clonotype appeared a few times. The CDR3 is CASTLMTGAYEQYF. The DNA of the CDR3 is TGTGCCAGCACCCTAATGACAGGCGCCTACGAGCAGTACTTC. V and J are TRBV28 and TRBJ2-7, with a possible D match to TRBD1 (6 bases). Germline-derived CDR1 and CDR2 are MDHEN and SYDVKM. The V end was cut by 7 bases, the J end by 2 bases, with 15 bases between. This CDR3 has 14 amino acids.

The gene calls are TRBV29-1 and TRBJ2-7; tentatively, D is TRBD2 (6 bases). Germline V gene sequence: CDR1 SQVTM, CDR2 ANQGSEA. This CDR3 has 13 residues. Trimming took 4 bases from V and 6 from J, leaving 16 bases between them. The CDR3 DNA reads TGCAGCGTTGGCTGGGGGGTAAACCCCGAGCAGTACTTC. It encodes CSVGWGVNPEQYF.

This clonotype came up a few times. The chain employs TRBV6-5 and TRBJ1-1; 9 bases fit TRBD1. CDR1 and CDR2 (germline): MNHEY, SVGAGI. V dropped 2 bases and J dropped 3; count of bases not matched to a gene: 7. This CDR3 region has 16 residues. The CDR3 DNA reads TGTGCCAGCAGTTACCCGGGACAGGGACCCTACACTGAAGCTTTCTTT. Amino acids: CASSYPGQGPYTEAFF.

Here the CDR3 reads CATSTREGPRTDTQYF. Here the CDR3 DNA reads TGTGCCACCAGCACGCGGGAAGGGCCCCGCACAGATACGCAGTATTTT. The V gene is TRBV15, the J gene TRBJ2-3; D is possibly TRBD2 (6 bases). This CDR3 is 16 amino acids long. Germline CDR1 reads LNHNV; CDR2 reads YYDKDF (reference sequence). V lost 4 bases and J lost 1, with 15 bases in between.

This clonotype was seen a handful of times. This chain links TRBV6-5 with TRBJ2-7; 9 bases are a match to TRBD2. V was pared by 2 bases and J by 6 bases, with 5 bases of the junction left unmatched. The CDR3 length is 14 residues. Germline CDR1 reads MNHEY; CDR2 reads SVGAGI. CDR3 nucleotides: TGTGCCAGCAGTTACGGCGGGAGGGCCTCCGAGCAGTACTTC. Translating gives CASSYGGRASEQYF.

This clonotype was observed a handful of times. J is TRBJ1-4 and V is TRBV10-3; D perhaps matches TRBD1 (5 bases). V was clipped by 6 bases and J by 0 bases, with 11 bases between them. Germline loops: CDR1 ENHRY, CDR2 SYGVKD. The CDR3 length is 15 residues. The CDR3 nucleotides read TGTGCCATCAGAGATGGGGGGGCAACTAATGAAAAACTGTTTTTT. This sequence encodes CAIRDGGATNEKLFF.